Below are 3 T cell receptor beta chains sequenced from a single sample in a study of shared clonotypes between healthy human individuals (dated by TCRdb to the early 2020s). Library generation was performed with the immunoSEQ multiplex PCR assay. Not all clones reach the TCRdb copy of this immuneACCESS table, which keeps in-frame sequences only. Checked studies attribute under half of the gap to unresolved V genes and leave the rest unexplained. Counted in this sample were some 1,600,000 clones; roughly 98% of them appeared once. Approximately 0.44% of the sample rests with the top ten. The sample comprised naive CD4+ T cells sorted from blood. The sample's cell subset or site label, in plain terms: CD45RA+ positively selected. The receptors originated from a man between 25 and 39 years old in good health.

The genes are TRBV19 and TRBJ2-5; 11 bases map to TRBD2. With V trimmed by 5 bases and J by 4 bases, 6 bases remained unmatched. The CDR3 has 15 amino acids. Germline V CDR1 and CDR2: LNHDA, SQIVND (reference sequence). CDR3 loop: CASSSRGTSGETQYF. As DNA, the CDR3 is TGTGCCAGTAGTTCCCGCGGGACTAGCGGAGAGACCCAGTACTTC. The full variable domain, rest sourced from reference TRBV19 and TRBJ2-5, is DGGITQSPKYLFRKEGQNVTLSCEQNLNHDAMYWYRQDPGQGLRLIYYSQIVNDFQKGDIAEGYSVSREKKESFPLTVTSAQKNPTAFYLCASSSRGTSGETQYFGPGTRLLVL.

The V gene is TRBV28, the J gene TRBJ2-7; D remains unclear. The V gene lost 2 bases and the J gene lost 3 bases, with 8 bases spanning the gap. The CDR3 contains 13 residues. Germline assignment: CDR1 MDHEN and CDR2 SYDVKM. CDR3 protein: CASSLVLGYEQYF. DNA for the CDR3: TGTGCCAGCAGTTTAGTTCTCGGCTACGAGCAGTACTTC. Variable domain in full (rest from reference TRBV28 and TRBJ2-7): DVKVTQSSRYLVKRTGEKVFLECVQDMDHENMFWYRQDPGLGLRLIYFSYDVKMKEKGDIPEGYSVSREKKERFSLILESASTNQTSMYLCASSLVLGYEQYFGPGTRLTVT.

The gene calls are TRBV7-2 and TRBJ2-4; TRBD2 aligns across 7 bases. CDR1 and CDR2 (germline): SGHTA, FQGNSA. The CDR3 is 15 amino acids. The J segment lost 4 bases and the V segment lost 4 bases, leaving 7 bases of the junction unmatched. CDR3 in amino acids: CASSSTSSPKNIQYF. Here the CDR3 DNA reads TGTGCCAGCAGCTCGACTAGCTCGCCAAAAAACATTCAGTACTTC.